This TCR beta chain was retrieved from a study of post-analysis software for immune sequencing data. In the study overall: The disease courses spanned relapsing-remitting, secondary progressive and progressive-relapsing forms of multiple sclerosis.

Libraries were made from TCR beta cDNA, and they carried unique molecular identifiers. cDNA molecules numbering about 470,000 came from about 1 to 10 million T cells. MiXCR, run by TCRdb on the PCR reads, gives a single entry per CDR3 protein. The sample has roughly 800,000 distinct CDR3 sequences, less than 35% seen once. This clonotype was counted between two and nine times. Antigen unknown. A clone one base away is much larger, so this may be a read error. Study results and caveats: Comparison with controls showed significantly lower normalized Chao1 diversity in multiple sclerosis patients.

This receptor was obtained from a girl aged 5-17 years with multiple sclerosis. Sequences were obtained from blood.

The CDR3 loop is CASSPSMGRGPNEQFF. The CDR3, as DNA: TGTGCCAGCAGTCCCAGCATGGGACGGGGACCGAATGAGCAGTTCTTC. The chain employs TRBV6-6 and TRBJ2-1; either TRBD1 or TRBD2 may fit D (5 bases each). The CDR3 has 16 amino acids. The germline V gene has CDR1 MNHNY and CDR2 SVGAGI (reference sequence). Trimming pared 5 bases from V and 7 bases from J, leaving 21 bases between.